Shown below are 13 T cell receptor beta chains from a single sample sequenced in a study of CD8+ T cells in alopecia areata. RNA, once extracted, was reverse transcribed into cDNA for use as the sequencing template. The assay was immunoSEQ multiplex PCR, and TCRdb's table has in-frame clones only and misses some. The profile shows some 160,000 clones, about three fifths of them singletons. Treatment here: oral pan-JAK inhibitor, 5-10 mg twice daily. Here the sequenced sample was CD4+ T cells sorted from blood, taken at week 4, from a patient treated with tofacitinib. The receptors here all came from a human donor with alopecia areata.

The chain recombines TRBV19 with TRBJ2-3; D could derive from TRBD1 or TRBD2 (5 bases each). Trimming stripped 6 bases from V and 6 bases from J, with 10 bases between. CDR1 and CDR2 from the germline V gene are LNHDA and SQIVND (reference sequence). The length of the CDR3 is 12 residues. The CDR3 DNA follows: TGTGCCAGTAGCCCCGGGGCGGATACGCAGTATTTT. Translation gives CASSPGADTQYF.

This clone has just a few counts. The genes are TRBV14 and TRBJ1-2; no clear D. This CDR3 has 16 amino acids. Germline V gene data show CDR1 as SGHDN and CDR2 as FVKESK. Trimming took off 1 base at V and 0 bases at J, with 12 bases between the two ends. The CDR3 nucleotides are TGTGCCAGCAGCCAAGCAAGGCCGAAGCCTAACTATGGCTACACCTTC. Protein sequence: CASSQARPKPNYGYTF.

The rearrangement joins TRBV7-2 to TRBJ2-2, with no clear D. Germline V lookup: CDR1 SGHTA, CDR2 FQGNSA. The CDR3 spans 14 residues. Trimming pared 2 bases from V and 3 bases from J, leaving 7 bases between. The CDR3 loop is CASSLTQYTGELFF. In DNA form, the CDR3 reads TGTGCCAGCAGCTTAACGCAGTACACCGGGGAGCTGTTTTTT.

This clone has a handful of counts. V usage is TRBV6-1 and J usage is TRBJ2-7; D perhaps matches TRBD2 (6 bases). There are 15 residues in the CDR3. CDR1 and CDR2 (germline): MNHNS, SASEGT. Trimming removed 8 bases from V and 1 base from J, with 18 bases in between. The CDR3 DNA follows: TGTGCCAGCTTATTACGCGGGACGAGGTCCTACGAGCAGTACTTC. Protein product: CASLLRGTRSYEQYF.

This clone was observed a handful of times. The chain employs TRBV6-6 and TRBJ2-4; a possible D gene is TRBD1 (6 bases). The ends were cut back, 6 bases at V and 0 bases at J, with 15 bases in the middle. Germline values: CDR1 MNHNY, CDR2 SVGAGI (reference sequence). The CDR3 sequence is 16 residues long. The CDR3 region is CASRVQGTSAKNIQYF. The DNA for the CDR3 is TGTGCCAGCAGGGTCCAGGGGACGTCAGCCAAAAACATTCAGTACTTC.

This chain links TRBV18 with TRBJ2-3; D not resolved. V was pared by 5 bases and J by 0 bases, with 6 bases between. The CDR3 is 13 residues long. In germline, CDR1 is KGHSH, CDR2 LQKENI. The CDR3 protein is CASSATSTDTQYF. CDR3 sequence (DNA): TGTGCCAGCTCAGCCACTAGCACAGATACGCAGTATTTT. The full variable domain, its missing parts supplied by reference TRBV18 and TRBJ2-3, is NAGVMQNPRHLVRRRGQEARLRCSPMKGHSHVYWYRQLPEEGLKFMVYLQKENIIDESGMPKERFSAEFPKEGPSILRIQQVVRGDSAAYFCASSATSTDTQYFGPGTRLTVL.

The V call is TRBV5-4, the J call TRBJ2-6; D not resolved. This CDR3 has 15 residues. Germline V CDR1 and CDR2: SGHNT, YYREEE (reference sequence). V was pared by 2 bases and J by 0 bases, with 6 bases between. CDR3 in DNA: TGTGCCAGCAGCTTTCCAGGCTCTGGGGCCAACGTCCTGACTTTC. Its protein is CASSFPGSGANVLTF.

The chain combines TRBV27 with TRBJ1-6; 9 bases line up with TRBD1. This CDR3 is 16 amino acids long. Germline CDR1 reads MNHEY; CDR2 reads SMNVEV (reference sequence). J was trimmed by 8 bases and V by 5 bases; bases with no gene match: 10. This chain's CDR3 is CASSKRQGVLDSPLHF. The DNA of the CDR3 is TGTGCCAGCAGTAAGCGACAGGGGGTGCTGGATTCACCCCTCCACTTT.

The V and J genes are TRBV29-1 and TRBJ2-3; 13 bases agree with TRBD2. The V and J ends lost 5 bases and 2 bases, in that order; junction bases with no gene match: 4. The CDR3 spans 15 residues. Germline V gives CDR1 SQVTM, CDR2 ANQGSEA. For the CDR3, the DNA is TGCAGCGTTACGGGACTAGCGGGGCCCACAGATACGCAGTATTTT. Translated: CSVTGLAGPTDTQYF.

This clone was seen a few times. This rearrangement joins TRBV18 to TRBJ1-5; 8 positions agree with TRBD1. There are 14 residues in the CDR3. The germline gives CDR1 KGHSH, CDR2 LQKENI. J lost 7 bases, V lost 5 bases, and 7 bases had no gene match. The CDR3 DNA is TGTGCCAGCTCAGATAACAGGGGGTGGCAGCCCCAGCATTTT. Its translation: CASSDNRGWQPQHF.

The V and J genes are TRBV5-1 and TRBJ2-5, with D perhaps TRBD2 (6 bases). V lost 4 bases to trimming and J lost 5 bases, with 15 bases between them. Germline values: CDR1 SGHRS, CDR2 YFSETQ. The CDR3 runs to 14 residues. The CDR3 loop reads CASSTTGGAETQYF. The DNA for the CDR3 is TGCGCCAGCAGCACTACCGGGGGAGCCGAGACCCAGTACTTC.

The rearrangement uses TRBV29-1 and TRBJ2-1; D gene ambiguous. Trimming removed 2 bases from V and 2 bases from J, with 10 bases in between. The CDR3 contains 14 residues. Germline V gives CDR1 SQVTM, CDR2 ANQGSEA. The CDR3 protein is CSVEFPPTYNEQFF. As DNA, the CDR3 is TGCAGCGTTGAATTCCCTCCCACCTACAATGAGCAGTTCTTC.

The genes are TRBV4-1 and TRBJ1-5; no reliable D call. The CDR3 consists of 15 residues. The germline CDR1 and CDR2 sequences are MGHRA and YSYEKL. Trimming took 1 base from V and 1 from J, leaving 8 bases between them. This CDR3 reads CASSQGFTSNQPQHF. For the CDR3, the DNA is TGCGCCAGCAGCCAAGGGTTCACGAGCAATCAGCCCCAGCATTTT.